These 26 T cell receptor beta chains were sequenced from one sample in a study of T cells in Graves' hyperthyroidism and ophthalmopathy. The source material, RNA transcripts, was used to amplify TCR beta CDR3 regions. The TCR CDR3 first-round RT-PCR relied on the HTBI primer set. TCRdb reprocessed the multiplex PCR reads via MiXCR and lists one record per CDR3 protein. The sample lists a few hundred thousand distinct CDR3 sequences, about a sixth seen once, with less than 3.5% in the top ten. Sample: blood. Every receptor here comes from a woman aged 40 to 50 with Graves' ophthalmopathy.

In this sample, this clonotype turned up many times. V usage is TRBV11-2 and J usage is TRBJ1-6; TRBD1 is a possible D gene (6 bases). CDR3 length: 17 residues. V gave up 5 bases and J gave up 1 base, with 15 bases separating them. CDR1 is SGHAT and CDR2 is FQNNGV in the germline V gene. The CDR3: CASSQRQAGSYNSPLHF. CDR3 coding DNA: TGTGCCAGCAGCCAACGACAGGCTGGATCCTATAATTCACCCCTCCACTTT.

With regard to this clonotype: This may come from a read error, since a much larger clone is one base off. V is TRBV20-1 and J is TRBJ2-3; TRBD2 matches at 7 bases. The V and J ends lost 6 bases and 2 bases, in that order; junction bases with no gene match: 8. Germline values: CDR1 DFQATT, CDR2 SNEGSKA (reference sequence). CDR3 length: 14 residues. The CDR3: CSARLADDTDTQYF. DNA for the CDR3: TGCAGTGCGAGACTAGCAGACGACACAGATACGCAGTATTTT.

As DNA, the CDR3 is TGCGCCAGCCACCCCCCAGCGGGGGGGGTCAATGAGCAGTTCTTC. Its translation: CASHPPAGGVNEQFF. The genes are TRBV4-1 and TRBJ2-1, with TRBD2 matching over 10 bases. CDR1 and CDR2 from the germline V gene are MGHRA and YSYEKL. Losses at the gene ends were 8 bases for V and 6 bases for J; bases not matched to a gene: 10. CDR3 length: 15 amino acids.

The gene calls are TRBV28 and TRBJ1-6; D gene uncertain. Germline-derived CDR1 and CDR2 are MDHEN and SYDVKM. The ends were cut back, 5 bases at V and 5 bases at J, with 10 bases in the middle. The CDR3 is made up of 14 amino acids. For the CDR3, the DNA is TGTGCCAGCAGTCGCCTCATAGATAATTCACCCCTCCACTTT. Amino acids: CASSRLIDNSPLHF.

The V and J genes are TRBV7-9 and TRBJ2-7, with TRBD2 matching over 10 bases. V shed 1 base, J shed 2 bases, and the junction held 5 bases outside the gene matches. The CDR3 spans 16 residues. CDR1 SEHNR and CDR2 FQNEAQ come from the germline V gene (reference sequence). CDR3 DNA: TGTGCCAGCAGCTTAGTCTTTGGGACTAGCGCCTACGAGCAGTACTTC. It yields the protein CASSLVFGTSAYEQYF.

This clonotype showed up many times. V gene TRBV5-1 combines with J gene TRBJ2-3, with 10 bases lining up with TRBD1. Germline V lookup: CDR1 SGHRS, CDR2 YFSETQ. With V trimmed by 6 bases and J by 4 bases, 11 bases remained unmatched. The CDR3 totals 16 residues. Here the CDR3 reads CASIDTGQGNADTQYF. CDR3 DNA sequence: TGCGCCAGCATTGATACGGGACAGGGGAACGCAGATACGCAGTATTTT.

This clonotype came up a few times. The chain combines TRBV6-2 or TRBV6-3 with TRBJ1-3; D gene ambiguous. Trimming removed 10 bases at V and 4 bases at J, with 14 bases between. The CDR3 totals 13 residues. Per the germline V gene, CDR1 is MNHEY and CDR2 is SVGEGT. The CDR3 loop is CATKRLKGNTIYF. CDR3 nucleotides: TGTGCCACCAAACGACTGAAAGGAAACACCATATATTTT.

This clonotype showed up many times. The chain joins TRBV2 to TRBJ2-7; 7 nucleotides agree with TRBD1. After removal of 6 bases from V and 3 bases from J, the junction contained 17 bases not matched to a gene. Germline CDR1 reads SNHLY; CDR2 reads FYNNEI. The CDR3 totals 17 residues. CDR3 amino acids: CASSPSTGSGIFYEQYF. The CDR3 DNA reads as TGTGCCAGCAGCCCCTCGACAGGGTCCGGGATCTTCTACGAGCAGTACTTC.

This clonotype was seen ten or more times. This chain uses TRBV5-1 with TRBJ2-3; D ambiguous. V was pared by 0 bases and J by 0 bases, with 8 bases between. The germline V gene encodes CDR1 SGHRS and CDR2 YFSETQ. The CDR3 is 15 amino acids. Written as DNA, the CDR3 is TGCGCCAGCAGCTTGGGGGGAAAGAGCACAGATACGCAGTATTTT. Translated: CASSLGGKSTDTQYF.

The rearrangement joins TRBV2 to TRBJ1-6, with unresolved D. Germline V gene lookup returns CDR1 SNHLY and CDR2 FYNNEI. The CDR3 consists of 13 residues. Trimming removed 4 bases at V and 10 bases at J, with 11 bases between. This CDR3 is CASSGARHSPLHF. DNA for the CDR3: TGTGCCAGCAGTGGAGCGAGGCACTCACCCCTCCACTTT.

This clonotype was found many times. This chain connects TRBV20-1 to TRBJ2-7, with D perhaps matching TRBD1 (6 bases). The CDR3 totals 13 residues. Germline V CDR1 and CDR2: DFQATT, SNEGSKA (reference sequence). The V end was cut by 5 bases, the J end by 4 bases, with 15 bases between. CDR3 nucleotide sequence: TGCAGTGCTCGGGTTGGGACATTATACGAGCAGTACTTC. It is translated as CSARVGTLYEQYF.

This clonotype was counted only a few times. J is TRBJ1-1 and V is TRBV20-1, with D unclear. The length of the CDR3 is 14 residues. Germline V CDR1 and CDR2: DFQATT, SNEGSKA (reference sequence). V lost 1 base to trimming and J lost 2 bases, with 11 bases between them. In nucleotides, the CDR3 is TGCAGTGCTAGAGTGGGAGGGTCTAACACTGAAGCTTTCTTT. Its translation: CSARVGGSNTEAFF.

This clonotype occurred many times. The chain couples TRBV11-3 to TRBJ1-3; D is uncertain. Germline assignment: CDR1 SGHNT and CDR2 YENEEA. This CDR3 spans 13 amino acids. Trimming removed 3 bases from V and 2 bases from J, with 5 bases in between. As DNA, the CDR3 is TGTGCCAGCAGCTTTATGGCTGGAAACACCATATATTTT. Translated: CASSFMAGNTIYF.

This clonotype was detected many times. The rearrangement links TRBV7-8 to TRBJ2-3; possible D gene TRBD2, 6 bases. Germline CDR1 and CDR2: SGHVS and FQNEAQ. There are 18 residues in the CDR3. With 5 bases removed from V and 2 bases from J, the gap between germline ends came to 23 bases. DNA of the CDR3: TGTGCCAGCAGCCAAGTAGCCTCATTGGGGGGTCTCACAGATACGCAGTATTTT. Amino acid sequence: CASSQVASLGGLTDTQYF.

This chain connects TRBV6-1 to TRBJ2-7, with TRBD1 as a possible D gene (6 bases). The length of the CDR3 is 15 residues. The V gene's germline CDR1 is MNHNS and CDR2 SASEGT. Trimming pared 6 bases from V and 3 bases from J, leaving 18 bases between. CDR3 nucleotide sequence: TGTGCCAGCAGAAACCGCGGACAGCTACTCTACGAGCAGTACTTC. Translation gives CASRNRGQLLYEQYF.

The chain carries TRBV3-1 and TRBJ2-1; 12 bases are a match to TRBD2. After removal of 1 base from V and 4 bases from J, the junction contained 11 bases not matched to a gene. Germline V gene lookup returns CDR1 LGHDT and CDR2 YNNKEL (reference sequence). CDR3 length: 19 amino acids. This chain's CDR3 is CASSQAGTSGHAKYNEQFF. The CDR3 DNA reads as TGTGCCAGCAGCCAAGCCGGGACTAGCGGGCATGCCAAGTACAATGAGCAGTTCTTC.

The chain carries TRBV6-1 and TRBJ1-2; TRBD1 matches 9 bases. Looked up from germline, CDR1 is MNHNS and CDR2 is SASEGT. The trim removed 8 bases at V and 7 bases at J, leaving 8 bases unmatched. The CDR3 runs 13 residues. CDR3 bases: TGTGCCAGCTCTGGGACAGGGATCTCTGGCTACACCTTC. This encodes CASSGTGISGYTF.

This clonotype was seen repeatedly, ten times or more. V gene TRBV30 combines with J gene TRBJ2-1; 11 bases are a match to TRBD2. The CDR3 totals 13 residues. The germline gives CDR1 GTSNPN, CDR2 SVGIG (reference sequence). V trimming: 3 bases; J trimming: 10 bases; junction bases outside the gene matches: 5. The chain's CDR3 is CAWRLAGVGEQFF. The CDR3 DNA follows: TGTGCCTGGAGACTAGCGGGAGTGGGGGAGCAGTTCTTC.

This clonotype was observed a single time. The genes are TRBV11-2 and TRBJ1-1; 9 bases line up with TRBD1. Looked up from germline, CDR1 is SGHAT and CDR2 is FQNNGV. J gave up 3 bases and V 4 bases, and 12 bases lay outside the gene matches. CDR3 length equals 17 residues. The CDR3 DNA reads as TGTGCCAGCAGCTCCACAGGGGGCGGGGGCTTGGACACTGAAGCTTTCTTT. It yields the protein CASSSTGGGGLDTEAFF. The full variable domain, in which reference TRBV11-2 and TRBJ1-1 provide the parts outside the CDR3, is EAGVAQSPRYKIIEKRQSVAFWCNPISGHATLYWYQQILGQGPKLLIQFQNNGVVDDSQLPKDRFSAERLKGVDSTLKIQPAKLEDSAVYLCASSSTGGGGLDTEAFFGQGTRLTVV.

This clonotype was counted between two and nine times. This chain joins TRBV10-3 and TRBJ1-5, with 10 bases matching TRBD1. Looked up from germline, CDR1 is ENHRY and CDR2 is SYGVKD. Trimming cost V 4 bases and J 5 bases; bases outside gene matches: 5. This CDR3 contains 15 residues. In nucleotides, the CDR3 is TGTGCCATCAGTGCGGGACAGGGGCTGGATCAGCCCCAGCATTTT. Its translation: CAISAGQGLDQPQHF.

This clonotype occurred a few times. The V and J genes are TRBV6-1 and TRBJ1-6; D remains unclear. V lost 5 bases, J lost 4 bases, and 9 bases lay in between. CDR1 is MNHNS, CDR2 SASEGT, per germline. CDR3 size: 14 residues. The DNA of the CDR3 is TGTGCCAGCAGTTCAGACCGTTATAATTCACCCCTCCACTTT. Translation: CASSSDRYNSPLHF.

This clonotype was observed many times. This sequence joins TRBV30 and TRBJ2-3; 11 positions match TRBD2. This CDR3 comprises 17 residues. Trimming took 1 base from V and 1 from J; bases not matched to a gene: 7. CDR1 and CDR2 from the germline V gene are GTSNPN and SVGIG (reference sequence). The CDR3 nucleotides are TGTGCCTGGAGTGACCTAGCGGGGGGCACCCGCACAGATACGCAGTATTTT. Translating gives CAWSDLAGGTRTDTQYF.

This clonotype was seen many times. This chain uses TRBV7-9 with TRBJ2-1; the D gene is possibly TRBD1 (6 bases). The CDR3 totals 13 residues. CDR1 and CDR2 from the germline V gene are SEHNR and FQNEAQ (reference sequence). V shed 8 bases and J shed 4 bases, with 12 bases lying between them. The CDR3 DNA reads TGTGCCAGCTTGAGGGGGATTTACAATGAGCAGTTCTTC. Translated: CASLRGIYNEQFF.

This clonotype was detected a few times. The chain couples TRBV5-1 to TRBJ1-6, with D uncertain. The germline V gene encodes CDR1 SGHRS and CDR2 YFSETQ. V gave up 0 bases and J gave up 7 bases, with 11 bases separating them. This CDR3 has 15 amino acids. In nucleotides, the CDR3 is TGCGCCAGCAGCTTGGCCGCGGAGGGCAATTCACCCCTCCACTTT. This gives the protein CASSLAAEGNSPLHF.

This clonotype has only a few counts. The chain links TRBV6-2 or TRBV6-3 to TRBJ2-1, with 10 bases identical to TRBD2. CDR3 length equals 15 residues. The germline CDR1 and CDR2 sequences are MNHEY and SVGEGT. V was clipped by 6 bases and J by 3 bases; unmatched bases: 5. As DNA, the CDR3 is TGTGCCAGCAGCGAGCGGGGGGGTGGCTACAATGAGCAGTTCTTC. Translation: CASSERGGGYNEQFF.

On this clonotype: Possible read error: a much larger clone is one base away. This chain joins TRBV6-1 and TRBJ2-2; 8 bases line up with TRBD1. J was trimmed by 4 bases and V by 3 bases; bases with no gene match: 4. The CDR3 has 15 amino acids. CDR1 and CDR2 (germline): MNHNS, SASEGT. The CDR3 DNA sequence: TGTGCCAGCAGTGAGCCGGGACAGGTCACCGGGGAGCTGTTTTTT. Residues: CASSEPGQVTGELFF.